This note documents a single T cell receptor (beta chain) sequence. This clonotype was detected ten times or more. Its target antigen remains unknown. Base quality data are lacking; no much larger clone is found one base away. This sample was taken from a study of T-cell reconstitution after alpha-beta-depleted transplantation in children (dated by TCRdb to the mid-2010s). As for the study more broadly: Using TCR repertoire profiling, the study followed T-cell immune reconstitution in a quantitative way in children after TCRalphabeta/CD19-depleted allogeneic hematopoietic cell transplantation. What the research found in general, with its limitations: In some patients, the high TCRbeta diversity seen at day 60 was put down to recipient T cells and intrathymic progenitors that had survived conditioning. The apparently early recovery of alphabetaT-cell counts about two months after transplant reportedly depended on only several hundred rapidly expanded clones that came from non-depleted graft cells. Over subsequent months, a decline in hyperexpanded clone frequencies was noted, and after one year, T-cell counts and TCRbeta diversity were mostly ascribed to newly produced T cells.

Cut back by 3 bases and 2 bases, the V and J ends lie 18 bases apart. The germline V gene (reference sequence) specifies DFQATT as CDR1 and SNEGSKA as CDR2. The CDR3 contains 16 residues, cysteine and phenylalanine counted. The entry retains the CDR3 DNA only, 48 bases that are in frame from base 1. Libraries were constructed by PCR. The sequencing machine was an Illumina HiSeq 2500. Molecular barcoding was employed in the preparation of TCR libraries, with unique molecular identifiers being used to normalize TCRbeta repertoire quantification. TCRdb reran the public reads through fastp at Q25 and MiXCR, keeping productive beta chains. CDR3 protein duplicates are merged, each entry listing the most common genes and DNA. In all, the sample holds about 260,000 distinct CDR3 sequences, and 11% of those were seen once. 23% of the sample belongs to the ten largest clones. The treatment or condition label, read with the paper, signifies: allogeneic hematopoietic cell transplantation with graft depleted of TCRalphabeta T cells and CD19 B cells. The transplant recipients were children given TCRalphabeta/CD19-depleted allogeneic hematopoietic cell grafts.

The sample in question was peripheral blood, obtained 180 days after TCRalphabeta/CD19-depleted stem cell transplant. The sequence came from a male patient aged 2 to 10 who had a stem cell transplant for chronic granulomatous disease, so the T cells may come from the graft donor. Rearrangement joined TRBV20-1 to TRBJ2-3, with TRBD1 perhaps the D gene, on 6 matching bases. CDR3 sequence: CSASLLQGSFTDTQYF. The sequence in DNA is TGCAGTGCTAGCCTCCTACAGGGTAGCTTCACAGATACGCAGTATTTT.